Listed below are T cell receptor beta chains from one sample, sequenced in a study of cytomegalovirus exposure and HLA in healthy donors. Only in-frame clones appear in the TCRdb table, and some are missing; sequencing was by immunoSEQ multiplex PCR. Among 150,000 to 170,000 clones listed, 65% to 75% were seen once. Sequencing was carried out using PBMCs. These TCRs come from a man aged 25 to 40 in good health and CMV-seronegative. Each CDR3 is given with its conserved first and last residue. For some rows the clone size is stated as once, few or many, or as a class when expanded; others skip it.

TRBV7-8	-	CASSLLTGLHEKLFF
TRBV5-4	-	CASSVDRGTDTQYF
TRBV15	-	CATSFAGQGRETQYF
TRBV4-3	few	CASSQDTGDGSTEAFF
TRBV6-1	-	CAMSLGTDYEQYF
TRBV28	few	CASGDRAGGPYEQYF
TRBV4-2	few	CASSQGQYDQPQHF
TRBV18	few	CASSPDRTRYEQYF
TRBV5-4	-	CASSLAGALNTEAFF
TRBV4-1	-	CASSHTTGTGNYEQYF
TRBV5-1	few	CASSSVGRGHSYEQYF
TRBV7-9	-	CASSSLEAVQYNEQFF
TRBV29-1	-	CSVEGQGPGYPF
TRBV27	few	CASRGRQVGYNEQFF
TRBV19	-	CASSMGADINQPQHF
TRBV7-6	-	CASSLTGSTDTQYF
TRBV28	-	CASSLISRYSNQPQHF
TRBV19	-	CASRTRQGVTSNQPQHF
TRBV4-3	-	CASSHNNRGGGYGYTF
TRBV7-7	once	CASSLAIEQTQYF
TRBV2	-	CASRDSGDGGTQYF
TRBV7-8	-	CASSARDRVIGETQYF
TRBV5-6	-	CASSLDFMQAGELFF
TRBV6-1	-	CASTGFRGSGWTQYF
TRBV6-5	-	CASSYNWAGGYEQYF
TRBV2	-	CASVGTGGLYGNQPQHF
TRBV7-6	-	CASSLDRDHPYEQYF
TRBV7-8	-	CASSLESQTNSPLHF
TRBV27	-	CATLRGSEQYF
TRBV7-2	few	CASSLSVGTDTQYF
TRBV27	few	CASSNILSYEQYF
TRBV7-8	-	CASSSSPSGANVLTF
TRBV5-1	-	CASSPQGVKTDTQYF
TRBV4-2	-	CASSQTVGGEGNTIYF
TRBV15	-	CATISSGGANVLTF
TRBV11-2	few	CASSLDPGIPNEQFF
TRBV2	-	CASRRDRDGTGELFF
TRBV5-4	-	CASAQDSTVNTEAFF
TRBV7-2	-	CASSLRFTGELFF
TRBV5-1	-	CASRSANTGELFF
TRBV5-1	-	CASSSGTGPYGYTF
TRBV29-1	once	CSVSGLAGSSSYNEQFF
TRBV28	few	CASSLSSGGEGETQYF
TRBV7-2	-	CASSYSSNQPQHF
TRBV5-6	-	CASSRQGNYGYTF
TRBV5-1	-	CASSLVVRGQGEQFF
TRBV30	once	CAWSPGQGFGNSPLHF
TRBV6-6	-	CASRQGGSGEQYF